The 8 T cell receptor beta chains presented below share a single source sample, sequenced in a study of cytotoxic CD8 clonotypes in ibrutinib-treated CLL. Only in-frame clones appear in the TCRdb table, and some are missing; sequencing was by immunoSEQ multiplex PCR. The table has fewer than 300,000 clones, about 72% seen once; the top ten hold about 5.8%. The sequences come from PBMCs, collected at disease progression, from a patient treated with ibrutinib. The receptor set was obtained from a human donor with chronic lymphocytic leukemia.

V and J are TRBV5-1 and TRBJ2-1; tentatively, D is TRBD1 (5 bases). This CDR3 contains 13 residues. Trimming cost V 0 bases and J 6 bases, with 7 bases left between them. Germline V gene data show CDR1 as SGHRS and CDR2 as YFSETQ. The CDR3 nucleotides are TGCGCCAGCAGCTTGGGCAGGGTCAATGAGCAGTTCTTC. As protein: CASSLGRVNEQFF. The full variable domain, rest sourced from reference TRBV5-1 and TRBJ2-1, is KAGVTQTPRYLIKTRGQQVTLSCSPISGHRSVSWYQQTPGQGLQFLFEYFSETQRNKGNFPGRFSGRQFSNSRSEMNVSTLELGDSALYLCASSLGRVNEQFFGPGTRLTVL.

The gene calls are TRBV18 and TRBJ2-1, with TRBD2 as a possible D gene (5 bases). V was cut by 1 base and J by 1 base, with 5 bases left in between. CDR3 length: 14 residues. Germline V gene data show CDR1 as KGHSH and CDR2 as LQKENI. As DNA, the CDR3 is TGTGCCAGCTCACCACTAGCGTCCTACAATGAGCAGTTCTTC. Its protein product is CASSPLASYNEQFF.

The chain employs TRBV7-6 and TRBJ1-1; D is unclear. The CDR3 consists of 15 residues. Between the trimmed V and J ends, which lost 1 base and 1 base, there was a span of 10 bases. Germline loops: CDR1 SGHVS, CDR2 FNYEAQ. CDR3 protein: CASSLDRVPNTEAFF. The CDR3 bases are TGTGCCAGCAGCTTAGATAGGGTACCGAACACTGAAGCTTTCTTT.

The chain uses TRBV7-9 and TRBJ2-2, with 8 bases identical to TRBD1. Germline V gene data show CDR1 as SEHNR and CDR2 as FQNEAQ (reference sequence). The CDR3 is 16 residues long. J was trimmed by 5 bases and V by 5 bases; bases with no gene match: 10. CDR3 residues: CASSRRTGLGTGELFF. CDR3 DNA: TGTGCCAGCAGCCGCAGGACAGGGTTGGGTACCGGGGAGCTGTTTTTT.

The chain has TRBV2 and TRBJ2-3; the D is unclear. The CDR3 has 14 residues. The V gene lost 5 bases and the J gene lost 3 bases, with 12 bases spanning the gap. Germline CDR1 reads SNHLY; CDR2 reads FYNNEI. Here the CDR3 reads CASSWLALTDTQYF. As DNA, the CDR3 is TGTGCCAGCAGTTGGTTAGCTTTAACAGATACGCAGTATTTT. The entire variable domain, with the rest obtained from reference TRBV2 and TRBJ2-3, is as follows: EPEVTQTPSHQVTQMGQEVILRCVPISNHLYFYWYRQILGQKVEFLVSFYNNEISEKSEIFDDQFSVERPDGSNFTLKIRSTKLEDSAMYFCASSWLALTDTQYFGPGTRLTVL.

The J gene is TRBJ2-7, the V gene TRBV13, with D perhaps assigned TRBD1 or TRBD2 (5 bases each). Trimming left V 1 base short and J 7 bases short, with 17 bases between. Germline-derived CDR1 and CDR2 are PRHDT and FYEKMQ (reference sequence). The CDR3 has 15 amino acids. CDR3 residues: CASSLVSGAEGEQYF. CDR3 in DNA: TGTGCCAGCAGCTTAGTCTCAGGCGCCGAGGGGGAGCAGTACTTC.

The V and J genes are TRBV2 and TRBJ2-3; D is uncertain. Germline V gives CDR1 SNHLY, CDR2 FYNNEI. Trimming cost V 1 base and J 4 bases, with 6 bases left between them. The CDR3 loop spans 13 amino acids. CDR3: CASSEEIADTQYF. Here the CDR3 DNA reads TGTGCCAGCAGTGAAGAGATTGCAGATACGCAGTATTTT.

The chain joins TRBV6-1 to TRBJ1-5, with D uncertain. This CDR3 comprises 15 residues. Trimming took 2 bases from V and 0 from J, leaving 8 bases between them. Germline CDR1 reads MNHNS; CDR2 reads SASEGT. The CDR3, as DNA: TGTGCCAGCAGTGAAAACGGGATTAGCAATCAGCCCCAGCATTTT. It encodes CASSENGISNQPQHF.